One T cell receptor beta chain is described in this entry. Its antigen is unidentified. This entry belongs to a study of CD8 T cells in ankylosing spondylitis. Study outcomes and limitations: Disease-associated clonotypes exhibited CD8+ identity and were relatively infrequent in peripheral blood. Prior work had noted some motif variants in reactive arthritis blood and synovial fluid. Clones linked to disease were reported to show significant enrichment in matched ankylosing spondylitis synovial fluid. There was a TCR beta motif, made of roughly eight highly homologous variants, that appeared characteristic of ankylosing spondylitis blood.

The authors made TCR beta libraries by quantitative 5'-RACE with molecular barcodes. TCRdb redid the calling of the 5' RACE reads with MiXCR, one entry per CDR3 protein. The sample yields about 750,000 distinct CDR3 sequences, around 20% seen once. The ends were cut back, 6 bases at V and 3 bases at J, with 15 bases in the middle. The germline gives CDR1 MNHEY, CDR2 SMNVEV (reference sequence). CDR3 length: 14 residues. The clonotype was recovered from a male donor with ankylosing spondylitis. The rearrangement links TRBV27 to TRBJ2-7; tentatively, D is TRBD2 (5 bases). Sequencing input: blood, either unsorted or a sorted T cell fraction (not recorded which). The CDR3 is CASSTAGNNYEQYF. CDR3 coding DNA: TGTGCCAGCAGCACGGCCGGGAACAACTACGAGCAGTACTTC.